This T cell receptor beta chain was found in a study of blood T cell repertoires in COVID-19. Study at large: PBMCs, B-cell-depleted T cells, or T cells provided the cDNA or gDNA that made up the material.

Donors in Cohort 3 counted as recovered after two negative PCRs, clearance, or symptom resolution. The assay was immunoSEQ multiplex PCR, and TCRdb's table has in-frame clones only and misses some. The profile shows roughly 190,000 clones, roughly four fifths of them singletons. Germline CDR1 is SGHTA and CDR2 is FQGNSA. The ends were cut back, 8 bases at V and 1 base at J, with 11 bases in the middle. The length of the CDR3 is 13 residues. This chain links TRBV7-2 with TRBJ1-1; D is undetermined. This clonotype was obtained from a man aged 35 to 55 who had recovered from COVID-19. Sequencing was done on a sample of PBMCs or T cells enriched from blood (not recorded which). CDR3 residues: CASGQQKNTEAFF. The CDR3 nucleotides are TGTGCCAGCGGTCAACAGAAGAACACTGAAGCTTTCTTT.